This T cell receptor (beta chain) came from a study of T cell responses to AZD1222 COVID-19 vaccine. V gave up 0 bases and J gave up 1 base, with 9 bases separating them. Germline CDR1 and CDR2: SGDLS and YYNGEE. The CDR3 consists of 15 residues. Profiled with immunoSEQ multiplex PCR; TCRdb holds only in-frame clones, not every one. The sample carries 200,000 or so clones, about 94% recorded once. The clonotype originates from an adult in good health. This material consisted of peripheral blood, taken on day 0 of AZD1222 vaccination. This chain joins TRBV9 and TRBJ2-3, with D unresolved. CDR3 nucleotide sequence: TGTGCCAGCAGCGTAGGGGGATATGGCACAGATACGCAGTATTTT. It codes for CASSVGGYGTDTQYF.